Listed here are 14 T cell receptor beta chains from one sample, sequenced in a study of Tregs in tolerant kidney transplant recipients. Produced via immunoSEQ multiplex PCR; TCRdb's table is partial and in-frame only. The sample includes 50,000 to 75,000 clones, 70% to 90% of them seen just once. The source material was Tregs from blood, sampled before the transplant. Source of these receptors: a human donor who received a combined kidney and bone marrow transplant.

Here the CDR3 reads CSAIMNTEAFF. DNA of the CDR3: TGCAGTGCTATCATGAACACTGAAGCTTTCTTT. The chain combines TRBV20-1 with TRBJ1-1, with D hard to call. Germline V gene sequence: CDR1 DFQATT, CDR2 SNEGSKA (reference sequence). This CDR3 has 11 amino acids. V lost 4 bases to trimming and J lost 0 bases, with 3 bases between them.

This clone was seen once. V and J are TRBV7-6 and TRBJ2-1; D is perhaps TRBD1 (5 bases). Trimming pared 1 base from V and 7 bases from J, leaving 8 bases between. This CDR3 is 13 amino acids long. Germline assignment: CDR1 SGHVS and CDR2 FNYEAQ. CDR3 nucleotide sequence: TGTGCCAGCAGCTTAGTCAGGGCGAATGAGCAGTTCTTC. Translation: CASSLVRANEQFF.

The chain uses TRBV6-6 and TRBJ1-1, with D possibly matching TRBD1 (6 bases). The CDR3 contains 13 residues. The ends were cut back, 6 bases at V and 6 bases at J, with 14 bases in the middle. The V gene's germline CDR1 is MNHNY and CDR2 SVGAGI (reference sequence). The CDR3 sequence: CASRPDRTSEAFF. Written as DNA, the CDR3 is TGTGCCAGCAGACCGGACAGAACCTCTGAAGCTTTCTTT.

Only a few counts were recorded for this clone. The chain uses TRBV5-1 and TRBJ1-6; perhaps TRBD1 as D (5 bases). CDR1 and CDR2 (germline): SGHRS, YFSETQ. This CDR3 is built from 13 residues. Trimming pared 5 bases from V and 11 bases from J, leaving 14 bases between. The DNA for the CDR3 is TGCGCCAGCAGGAGGGGTGAAGAAGCACCCCTCCACTTT. This gives the protein CASRRGEEAPLHF.

The chain carries TRBV11-2 and TRBJ2-2; D call uncertain. CDR1 SGHAT and CDR2 FQNNGV come from the germline V gene. CDR3 length: 17 amino acids. The V end was cut by 10 bases, the J end by 1 base, with 22 bases between. The CDR3 nucleotides read TGTGCCACCGCTCCAACCTGGGGTTCCCTGAACACCGGGGAGCTGTTTTTT. Translated: CATAPTWGSLNTGELFF.

The chain combines TRBV6-6 with TRBJ2-1; TRBD1 agrees at 9 bases. Germline CDR1 is MNHNY and CDR2 is SVGAGI (reference sequence). Unmatched junction bases numbered 0, after V lost 2 bases and J lost 4 bases. The CDR3 length is 14 residues. CDR3 coding DNA: TGTGCCAGCAGTTACGGGACAGGGTACAATGAGCAGTTCTTC. This gives the protein CASSYGTGYNEQFF.

The CDR3 DNA reads as TGTGCCAGCCGAAACCCGACGGGGGAGCAGTTCTTC. It specifies CASRNPTGEQFF. The rearrangement joins TRBV6-5 to TRBJ2-1, with D possibly matching TRBD2 (5 bases). The CDR3 totals 12 residues. Germline V gene data show CDR1 as MNHEY and CDR2 as SVGAGI. V was cut by 8 bases and J by 10 bases, with 15 bases left in between.

The rearrangement links TRBV5-5 to TRBJ1-2, with D uncertain. CDR1 and CDR2 from the germline V gene are SGHKS and YYEKEE (reference sequence). V lost 0 bases to trimming and J lost 5 bases, with 8 bases between them. This CDR3 is built from 13 residues. The CDR3 DNA reads TGTGCCAGCAGCTTGGTCCCACTATATGGCTACACCTTC. This codes for CASSLVPLYGYTF.

J is TRBJ2-3 and V is TRBV5-8; 7 positions match TRBD1. The CDR3 consists of 16 residues. Per germline, CDR1 SGHTS and CDR2 YDEGEE. Trimming cost V 0 bases and J 6 bases; bases outside gene matches: 10. CDR3: CASSLEGTAGVDTQYF. The CDR3 DNA sequence: TGTGCCAGCAGCTTGGAAGGGACAGCTGGGGTGGATACGCAGTATTTT.

The chain has TRBV5-1 and TRBJ2-5; either TRBD1 or TRBD2 may supply D (6 bases each). The germline CDR1 and CDR2 sequences are SGHRS and YFSETQ. Trimming removed 7 bases at V and 4 bases at J, with 17 bases between. The CDR3 loop spans 14 amino acids. The CDR3 protein is CASRATGGLETQYF. The CDR3 nucleotides read TGCGCCAGCCGAGCGACAGGAGGGTTAGAGACCCAGTACTTC.

The chain carries TRBV5-8 and TRBJ1-2, with D unclear. Trimming removed 0 bases from V and 8 bases from J, with 8 bases in between. CDR3 length: 12 amino acids. Germline V gene lookup returns CDR1 SGHTS and CDR2 YDEGEE. The CDR3 DNA follows: TGTGCCAGCAGCTTGGTGAGGAGCGGCTACACCTTC. Translating it yields CASSLVRSGYTF.

This chain uses TRBV12-5 with TRBJ1-1; no reliable D call. V gave up 0 bases and J gave up 3 bases, with 11 bases separating them. This CDR3 has 15 residues. Germline V gene data show CDR1 as LGHNT and CDR2 as FRNRAP. CDR3 coding DNA: TGTGCTAGTGGTTTGGTCGTGGTTGGGGACACTGAAGCTTTCTTT. Its translation: CASGLVVVGDTEAFF.

The V gene is TRBV5-1, the J gene TRBJ1-6; no firm D call. The CDR3 covers 14 residues. CDR1 is SGHRS, CDR2 YFSETQ, per germline. V was cut by 2 bases and J by 6 bases, with 9 bases left in between. DNA of the CDR3: TGCGCCAGCAGCTTTCGTCAAATTAATTCACCCCTCCACTTT. Translating gives CASSFRQINSPLHF.

This clone is classed as medium-sized. This sequence joins TRBV10-2 and TRBJ2-2; D uncertain. This CDR3 is built from 15 residues. CDR1 is WSHSY, CDR2 SAAADI, per germline. V lost 1 base and J 4 bases, leaving 10 bases between the germline ends. CDR3 bases: TGCGCCAGCAGTGAGTTGAGACCCATCACCGGGGAGCTGTTTTTT. Residues: CASSELRPITGELFF.